Listed below are T cell receptor beta chains from one sample, sequenced in a study of regulatory T cells in long-lasting Graves disease. TCRdb reprocessed the multiplex PCR reads via MiXCR and lists one record per CDR3 protein. This table has about 460,000 distinct CDR3 sequences, 20% to 25% appearing once. The sequencing here drew on peripheral blood mononuclear cells (PBMCs), taken when the disease was refractory, from a patient treated with antithyroid drugs. The origin of the receptors is a female donor with Graves disease. CDR3s include the opening cysteine and the closing phenylalanine or tryptophan. The D gene is left open where the match is weak. Only some rows state a clone size, as once, few, many or a class for expanded clones.

J: TRBJ2-3; D: TRBD1; V: TRBV28; size: NA; CDR3: CASRLTGGASNTQYF; DNA: TGTGCCAGCAGGCTAACAGGGGGAGCATCGAATACGCAGTATTTT
J: TRBJ1-6; D: NA; V: TRBV12-3/TRBV12-4; size: many; CDR3: CASNSYNSPLHF; DNA: TGTGCCAGCAACTCCTATAATTCACCCCTCCACTTT
J: TRBJ1-1; D: NA; V: TRBV11-1; size: many; CDR3: CASSQTEGYTEAFF; DNA: TGTGCCAGCAGCCAGACAGAGGGGTACACTGAAGCTTTCTTT
J: TRBJ1-2; D: NA; V: TRBV13; size: many; CDR3: CASSLGQGDNGYTF; DNA: TGTGCCAGCAGCTTGGGGCAGGGTGATAATGGCTACACCTTC
J: TRBJ1-2; D: NA; V: TRBV20-1; size: NA; CDR3: CSASSSDGYTF; DNA: TGCAGTGCTAGTTCCTCGGATGGCTACACCTTC
J: TRBJ1-2; D: NA; V: TRBV7-9; size: many; CDR3: CASSPTVSQGSYTF; DNA: TGTGCCAGCAGCCCCACAGTTTCCCAAGGGAGCTACACCTTC
J: TRBJ2-3; D: NA; V: TRBV7-9; size: NA; CDR3: CASSSDRSTDTQYF; DNA: TGTGCCAGCAGCTCTGACAGGAGCACAGATACGCAGTATTTT
J: TRBJ2-7; D: NA; V: TRBV2; size: many; CDR3: CASSDFWEQYF; DNA: TGTGCCAGCAGTGATTTCTGGGAGCAGTACTTC
J: TRBJ1-2; D: NA; V: TRBV20-1; size: many; CDR3: CSAPRGAEHGYTF; DNA: TGCAGTGCCCCCCGAGGGGCGGAACATGGCTACACCTTC
J: TRBJ2-1; D: NA; V: TRBV18; size: NA; CDR3: CASSPWAYNEQFF; DNA: TGTGCCAGCTCACCATGGGCCTACAATGAGCAGTTCTTC
J: TRBJ2-5; D: NA; V: TRBV11-2; size: many; CDR3: CASSLEAVGQETQYF; DNA: TGTGCCAGCAGCTTAGAGGCAGTGGGGCAAGAGACCCAGTACTTC
J: TRBJ2-2; D: NA; V: TRBV11-3; size: NA; CDR3: CASSITGGDTGELFF; DNA: TGTGCCAGCAGCATAACAGGGGGGGACACCGGGGAGCTGTTTTTT
J: TRBJ1-2; D: NA; V: TRBV12-3/TRBV12-4; size: many; CDR3: CASSFNRAGMDGYTF; DNA: TGTGCCAGCAGTTTTAACAGGGCGGGAATGGACGGCTACACCTTC
J: TRBJ2-7; D: TRBD2; V: TRBV7-9; size: NA; CDR3: CASSPTLAGGNSYEQYF; DNA: TGTGCCAGCAGCCCAACTTTAGCGGGGGGTAATTCCTACGAGCAGTACTTC
J: TRBJ2-3; D: TRBD2; V: TRBV20-1; size: NA; CDR3: CSASVRRETDTQYF; DNA: TGCAGTGCTAGTGTTCGGCGGGAGACAGATACGCAGTATTTT
J: TRBJ1-2; D: NA; V: TRBV3-1; size: few; CDR3: CASSQEGRYGYTF; DNA: TGCGCCAGCAGCCAAGAGGGACGCTATGGCTACACCTTC
J: TRBJ1-1; D: NA; V: TRBV30; size: few; CDR3: CAWRGAEAFF; DNA: TGTGCCTGGAGGGGGGCTGAAGCTTTCTTT
J: TRBJ2-2; D: NA; V: TRBV15; size: NA; CDR3: CATSRDSGELFF; DNA: TGTGCCACCAGCAGAGATAGTGGGGAGCTGTTTTTT
J: TRBJ2-5; D: NA; V: TRBV7-2; size: many; CDR3: CASSPRSFSGETQYF; DNA: TGTGCCAGCAGCCCTAGGAGCTTTTCTGGGGAGACCCAGTACTTC
J: TRBJ2-5; D: NA; V: TRBV7-2; size: many; CDR3: CASSSDVGEETQYF; DNA: TGTGCCAGCAGCTCAGACGTAGGGGAGGAGACCCAGTACTTC
J: TRBJ2-7; D: NA; V: TRBV29-1; size: few; CDR3: CSATRGQGPEGTYEQYF; DNA: TGCAGCGCTACAAGGGGTCAAGGCCCCGAGGGAACCTACGAGCAGTACTTC
J: TRBJ2-7; D: NA; V: TRBV15; size: many; CDR3: CATSSLVGDIPDYEQYF; DNA: TGTGCCACCAGCAGTCTCGTGGGAGACATCCCAGACTACGAGCAGTACTTC
J: TRBJ1-4; D: NA; V: TRBV2; size: many; CDR3: CASSGQGPATNEKLFF; DNA: TGTGCCAGCAGCGGCCAGGGGCCAGCAACTAATGAAAAACTGTTTTTT
J: TRBJ1-2; D: NA; V: TRBV6-1; size: NA; CDR3: CASLGRLYGYTF; DNA: TGTGCCAGCCTGGGACGGCTCTATGGCTACACCTTC
J: TRBJ2-7; D: TRBD1; V: TRBV6-2/TRBV6-3; size: NA; CDR3: CASSYPRQGAGTMEQYF; DNA: TGTGCCAGCAGTTACCCGAGACAGGGGGCGGGAACCATGGAGCAGTACTTC
J: TRBJ2-5; D: NA; V: TRBV30; size: NA; CDR3: CAWSGAWETQYF; DNA: TGTGCCTGGTCCGGGGCATGGGAGACCCAGTACTTC
J: TRBJ1-1; D: TRBD1; V: TRBV24-1; size: many; CDR3: CATSDKGAGNTEAFF; DNA: TGTGCCACCAGTGATAAGGGGGCTGGGAACACTGAAGCTTTCTTT
J: TRBJ2-5; D: NA; V: TRBV24-1; size: many; CDR3: CATSDKTPNQETQYF; DNA: TGTGCCACCAGTGATAAAACACCGAACCAAGAGACCCAGTACTTC
J: TRBJ2-4; D: NA; V: TRBV20-1; size: few; CDR3: CSARDLGGGKNIQYF; DNA: TGCAGTGCTAGAGATCTCGGGGGAGGCAAAAACATTCAGTACTTC
J: TRBJ2-5; D: NA; V: TRBV6-2/TRBV6-3; size: NA; CDR3: CASSGLGMGETQYF; DNA: TGTGCCAGCAGTGGACTTGGAATGGGGGAGACCCAGTACTTC
J: TRBJ1-5; D: NA; V: TRBV20-1; size: few; CDR3: CSARPGHGNQPQHF; DNA: TGCAGTGCTAGACCCGGACATGGCAATCAGCCCCAGCATTTT
J: TRBJ1-2; D: TRBD1; V: TRBV2; size: many; CDR3: CASSLLGTDHGYTF; DNA: TGTGCCAGCAGCCTACTAGGGACAGATCATGGCTACACCTTC
J: TRBJ1-2; D: NA; V: TRBV28; size: many; CDR3: CASTRGDLNYGYTF; DNA: TGTGCCAGCACCCGGGGGGACCTTAACTATGGCTACACCTTC
J: TRBJ1-1; D: NA; V: TRBV6-2/TRBV6-3; size: many; CDR3: CASSYSPVEVEGAFF; DNA: TGTGCCAGCAGTTACTCCCCCGTGGAAGTCGAGGGAGCTTTCTTT
J: TRBJ1-3; D: TRBD1; V: TRBV28; size: many; CDR3: CASSRDRSGNTIYF; DNA: TGTGCCAGCAGTCGGGACAGATCTGGAAACACCATATATTTT
J: TRBJ1-1; D: TRBD1; V: TRBV19; size: few; CDR3: CASRYQGASTEAFF; DNA: TGTGCCAGTAGATACCAGGGGGCAAGCACTGAAGCTTTCTTT
J: TRBJ2-2; D: NA; V: TRBV12-3/TRBV12-4; size: NA; CDR3: CASSFPSLRGAGELFF; DNA: TGTGCCAGCAGTTTCCCCTCCCTGAGGGGAGCCGGGGAGCTGTTTTTT
J: TRBJ1-1; D: NA; V: TRBV20-1; size: NA; CDR3: CSAREGGQGTDTEAFF; DNA: TGCAGTGCTAGAGAAGGGGGGCAGGGGACGGACACTGAAGCTTTCTTT
J: TRBJ1-1; D: NA; V: TRBV24-1; size: NA; CDR3: CATSPGGKTEAFF; DNA: TGTGCCACCAGTCCCGGGGGGAAAACTGAAGCTTTCTTT
J: TRBJ1-3; D: NA; V: TRBV27; size: NA; CDR3: CASSLGYGNTIYF; DNA: TGTGCCAGCAGTTTGGGTTATGGAAACACCATATATTTT
J: TRBJ2-7; D: TRBD2; V: TRBV5-1; size: NA; CDR3: CASSGGLAGGEQYF; DNA: TGTGCCAGCAGCGGGGGACTAGCGGGAGGCGAGCAGTACTTC
J: TRBJ2-7; D: NA; V: TRBV4-2; size: few; CDR3: CASSQVLAVSYEQYF; DNA: TGTGCCAGCAGCCAAGTGTTAGCGGTTAGCTACGAGCAGTACTTC
J: TRBJ2-2; D: TRBD2; V: TRBV19; size: few; CDR3: CASSPPGGFNTGELFF; DNA: TGTGCCAGTAGTCCCCCGGGGGGATTTAACACCGGGGAGCTGTTTTTT
J: TRBJ1-2; D: NA; V: TRBV28; size: many; CDR3: CASSFIGQFQLANYGYTF; DNA: TGTGCCAGCAGTTTCATCGGACAGTTCCAGTTAGCTAACTATGGCTACACCTTC
J: TRBJ1-4; D: NA; V: TRBV5-1; size: NA; CDR3: CASSLRTATNEKLFF; DNA: TGCGCCAGCAGCTTGAGGACAGCAACTAATGAAAAACTGTTTTTT
J: TRBJ1-2; D: NA; V: TRBV11-2; size: few; CDR3: CASSLKAAWGYTF; DNA: TGTGCCAGCAGCTTAAAGGCAGCTTGGGGCTACACCTTC
J: TRBJ2-7; D: TRBD2; V: TRBV27; size: NA; CDR3: CASSPGVGGVSYEQYF; DNA: TGTGCCAGCAGTCCCGGGGTGGGGGGGGTATCCTACGAGCAGTACTTC
J: TRBJ2-5; D: TRBD1; V: TRBV20-1; size: many; CDR3: CSASSRTGRQETQYF; DNA: TGCAGTGCTAGCTCCCGGACAGGGAGGCAAGAGACCCAGTACTTC
J: TRBJ2-2; D: NA; V: TRBV3-1; size: few; CDR3: CASSPPIWNTGELFF; DNA: TGTGCCAGCAGCCCCCCCATCTGGAACACCGGGGAGCTGTTTTTT
J: TRBJ1-1; D: NA; V: TRBV5-6; size: many; CDR3: CASSLSLAEAFF; DNA: TGTGCCAGCAGCTTGAGTCTCGCTGAAGCTTTCTTT
J: TRBJ2-2; D: NA; V: TRBV5-5; size: many; CDR3: CASSSGTPNTGELFF; DNA: TGTGCCAGCAGTTCCGGGACACCGAACACCGGGGAGCTGTTTTTT
J: TRBJ1-2; D: NA; V: TRBV12-3/TRBV12-4; size: NA; CDR3: CASSPSRVWGYTF; DNA: TGTGCCAGCAGTCCCTCTAGGGTCTGGGGCTACACCTTC
J: TRBJ1-1; D: TRBD1; V: TRBV9; size: NA; CDR3: CASSGGTANTEAFF; DNA: TGTGCCAGCAGCGGTGGGACAGCCAACACTGAAGCTTTCTTT
J: TRBJ1-2; D: NA; V: TRBV9; size: NA; CDR3: CASSERPGIRLRGYTF; DNA: TGTGCCAGCAGCGAACGACCAGGAATACGTTTGAGGGGCTACACCTTC
J: TRBJ1-4; D: NA; V: TRBV7-9; size: NA; CDR3: CAGSSRGPGTNEKLFF; DNA: TGTGCCGGCAGCTCCCGTGGGCCAGGGACTAATGAAAAACTGTTTTTT
J: TRBJ2-5; D: TRBD2; V: TRBV7-2; size: many; CDR3: CASSLGLAKSGQETQYF; DNA: TGTGCCAGCAGCTTAGGACTAGCGAAGAGTGGCCAAGAGACCCAGTACTTC
J: TRBJ2-7; D: NA; V: TRBV28; size: many; CDR3: CASSLTQDYEQYF; DNA: TGTGCCAGCAGTTTAACACAGGACTACGAGCAGTACTTC
J: TRBJ2-5; D: NA; V: TRBV10-3; size: many; CDR3: CAISEPQRRQTQYF; DNA: TGTGCCATCAGTGAGCCCCAGAGGAGACAGACCCAGTACTTC
J: TRBJ2-4; D: NA; V: TRBV9; size: NA; CDR3: CASSPSPDLNIQYF; DNA: TGTGCCAGCAGCCCCTCCCCGGATTTGAACATTCAGTACTTC